This TCR beta chain was captured by sequencing in a study of regulatory T cells in long-lasting Graves disease. This clonotype showed up many times. For TCR beta, libraries came from iRepertoire HTBI primers and Arm-PCR of CDR3 regions. TCRdb called the multiplex PCR reads again in MiXCR, with one record for every CDR3 protein. The data show more than 350,000 distinct CDR3 sequences, 15% seen once. The time point: newly diagnosed GD, antithyroid drugs for less than 3 months. PBMC RNA was the source of the TCR library. Graves' disease diagnoses followed American Thyroid Association guidelines. The CDR3 covers 14 residues. Germline-derived CDR1 and CDR2 are MGHRA and YSYEKL. After removal of 3 bases from V and 0 bases from J, the junction contained 2 bases not matched to a gene. These data also featured in a second study, about T cells in Graves' hyperthyroidism and ophthalmopathy.

This rearrangement joins TRBV4-1 to TRBJ2-7, with 7 bases identical to TRBD2. Sequencing used peripheral blood mononuclear cells (PBMCs), obtained at new diagnosis, from a patient treated with antithyroid drugs. The clonotype was recovered from a woman aged 25 to 39 with Graves disease. CDR3 in DNA: TGCGCCAGCAGCCATGGGACTAACTCCTACGAGCAGTACTTC. As protein: CASSHGTNSYEQYF.